Presented here are 23 T cell receptor beta chains from one specimen sequenced in a study of blood T cell repertoires in COVID-19. Here immunoSEQ multiplex PCR was the method, and the copy in TCRdb shows in-frame clones only, minus some. This sample has about 410,000 clones, with around 89% found just once. Sequenced input: peripheral blood. The receptors shown here come from a woman aged 40 to 55 with COVID-19, enrolled during active disease.

V and J are TRBV4-1 and TRBJ1-1; D gene ambiguous. Germline V CDR1 and CDR2: MGHRA, YSYEKL. This CDR3 contains 15 residues. Trimming pared 1 base from V and 1 base from J, leaving 10 bases between. CDR3 in amino acids: CASSQVSQENTEAFF. The CDR3 coding sequence is TGCGCCAGCAGCCAAGTTAGTCAGGAGAACACTGAAGCTTTCTTT.

The gene calls are TRBV30 and TRBJ2-5; weak D call: TRBD2 (7 bases). This CDR3 region has 16 residues. Trimming took off 0 bases at V and 4 bases at J, with 18 bases between the two ends. Germline V CDR1 and CDR2: GTSNPN, SVGIG (reference sequence). CDR3 sequence reads: CAWSVGLAVGGETQYF. The DNA of the CDR3 is TGTGCCTGGAGTGTAGGGCTAGCGGTAGGGGGAGAGACCCAGTACTTC.

CDR3 amino acids: CASSNGQLGEQYF. The CDR3 bases are TGCGCCAGCAGCAACGGACAGCTCGGCGAGCAGTACTTC. The V gene is TRBV5-1, the J gene TRBJ2-7; weak D call: TRBD1 (6 bases). V was pared by 4 bases and J by 6 bases, with 14 bases between. CDR1 and CDR2 from the germline V gene are SGHRS and YFSETQ. This CDR3 region has 13 residues.

This clone was recorded once. This chain connects TRBV6-5 to TRBJ2-7; 8 bases line up with TRBD1. The CDR3 totals 14 residues. CDR1 and CDR2 from the germline V gene are MNHEY and SVGAGI. The junction had 6 bases not matched to a gene; V was cut back by 6 bases and J by 2 bases. The CDR3 protein is CASRPGTGTYEQYF. DNA of the CDR3: TGTGCCAGCAGACCCGGGACAGGAACCTACGAGCAGTACTTC.

This clone was detected only once. The rearrangement joins TRBV9 to TRBJ2-7; no reliable D call. This CDR3 spans 15 amino acids. Germline V lookup: CDR1 SGDLS, CDR2 YYNGEE. V was cut by 3 bases and J by 0 bases, with 13 bases left in between. The CDR3 reads CASSGGGSSSYEQYF. The CDR3 DNA reads TGTGCCAGCAGCGGAGGCGGTTCAAGCTCCTACGAGCAGTACTTC.

V is TRBV7-9 and J is TRBJ2-1; 7 bases are a match to TRBD2. Germline CDR1 and CDR2: SEHNR and FQNEAQ (reference sequence). Trimming cost V 5 bases and J 2 bases; bases outside gene matches: 6. The CDR3 sequence is 15 residues long. DNA of the CDR3: TGTGCCAGCAGCGCTGCCGGGACTACCTACAATGAGCAGTTCTTC. This codes for CASSAAGTTYNEQFF.

The J gene is TRBJ1-1, the V gene TRBV30; TRBD1 agrees at 9 bases. The J segment lost 5 bases and the V segment lost 4 bases, leaving 8 bases of the junction unmatched. Germline assignment: CDR1 GTSNPN and CDR2 SVGIG (reference sequence). CDR3 length: 14 residues. The CDR3 reads CAWTRTGGFTEAFF. Here the CDR3 DNA reads TGTGCCTGGACGCGAACAGGGGGCTTTACTGAAGCTTTCTTT.

The V call is TRBV27, the J call TRBJ2-7; 10 nucleotides align to TRBD2. V was clipped by 5 bases and J by 9 bases; unmatched bases: 16. The CDR3 spans 16 residues. Germline assignment: CDR1 MNHEY and CDR2 SMNVEV (reference sequence). CDR3 protein: CASSPSGGEKFFWQYF. In DNA form, the CDR3 reads TGTGCCAGCAGTCCCAGCGGGGGGGAGAAATTTTTCTGGCAGTACTTC.

The gene calls are TRBV6-5 and TRBJ2-7, with 10 positions matching TRBD1. CDR1 is MNHEY, CDR2 SVGAGI, per germline. Germline trimming cut 4 bases from V and 7 bases from J; bases unmatched to any gene: 7. This CDR3 has 14 residues. This CDR3 is CASSFDRGPSEQYF. Written as DNA, the CDR3 is TGTGCCAGCAGTTTCGACAGGGGGCCGAGTGAGCAGTACTTC.

This chain uses TRBV6-5 with TRBJ2-2; TRBD1 matches 7 bases. The CDR3 consists of 15 residues. Germline V gene lookup returns CDR1 MNHEY and CDR2 SVGAGI. The ends lost 4 bases at V and 2 bases at J; junction bases unmatched: 4. The CDR3 sequence is CASSSGTDNTGELFF. DNA of the CDR3: TGTGCCAGCAGTTCCGGGACAGACAACACCGGGGAGCTGTTTTTT.

The chain carries TRBV28 and TRBJ1-1, with 7 bases lining up with TRBD1. Germline V lookup: CDR1 MDHEN, CDR2 SYDVKM. The CDR3 has 14 residues. After removal of 6 bases from V and 0 bases from J, the junction contained 4 bases not matched to a gene. CDR3 sequence: CASSPTGLNTEAFF. The DNA for the CDR3 is TGTGCCAGCAGCCCGACAGGGCTGAACACTGAAGCTTTCTTT.

This rearrangement joins TRBV30 to TRBJ1-2; D possibly corresponds to TRBD1 (6 bases). The CDR3 is 13 amino acids. Germline assignment: CDR1 GTSNPN and CDR2 SVGIG (reference sequence). Trimming left V 6 bases short and J 8 bases short, with 19 bases between. CDR3 DNA sequence: TGTGCCTGTTGGACCAGGGGAAGAAAAGGCTACACCTTC. This translates into CACWTRGRKGYTF.

Only one count was recorded for this clone. The chain combines TRBV7-3 with TRBJ2-2, with D unresolved. Germline V gene sequence: CDR1 SGHTA, CDR2 FQGTGA. The CDR3 has 12 amino acids. Deletions cut 6 bases from V and 6 bases from J, with 8 bases between. CDR3 bases: TGTGCCAGCAGGGCTCCGCCCGGGGAGCTGTTTTTT. This translates into CASRAPPGELFF.

The chain joins TRBV5-1 to TRBJ1-1; maybe TRBD1 (5 bases). This CDR3 is built from 15 residues. V gave up 4 bases and J gave up 0 bases, with 13 bases separating them. Germline CDR1 reads SGHRS; CDR2 reads YFSETQ. The CDR3 here is CASSPRQTLNTEAFF. CDR3 in DNA: TGCGCCAGCAGCCCAAGACAGACCTTGAACACTGAAGCTTTCTTT. Together with reference TRBV5-1 and TRBJ1-1, the CDR3 gives the full variable domain: KAGVTQTPRYLIKTRGQQVTLSCSPISGHRSVSWYQQTPGQGLQFLFEYFSETQRNKGNFPGRFSGRQFSNSRSEMNVSTLELGDSALYLCASSPRQTLNTEAFFGQGTRLTVV.

This CDR3 reads CAGTNRDGYTF. Here the CDR3 DNA reads TGTGCCGGCACAAACAGGGATGGCTACACCTTC. V and J are TRBV6-5 and TRBJ1-2; D perhaps matches TRBD1 (6 bases). The CDR3 has 11 amino acids. Trimming shortened V by 11 bases and J by 6 bases, and 13 bases separated the two germline ends. Germline V lookup: CDR1 MNHEY, CDR2 SVGAGI.

This clone was counted between two and nine times. The chain carries TRBV19 and TRBJ1-6, with 10 nucleotides matching TRBD1. The junction had 8 bases not matched to a gene; V was cut back by 3 bases and J by 9 bases. The germline gives CDR1 LNHDA, CDR2 SQIVND (reference sequence). This CDR3 has 16 amino acids. The CDR3 protein is CASSIGGQGDGSPLHF. CDR3 DNA: TGTGCCAGTAGTATTGGCGGACAGGGGGATGGTTCACCCCTCCACTTT.

This clone was seen a handful of times. The chain couples TRBV2 to TRBJ1-5; D perhaps matches TRBD1 (6 bases). The V end was cut by 6 bases, the J end by 1 base, with 10 bases between. CDR1 is SNHLY, CDR2 FYNNEI, per germline. The CDR3 has 14 amino acids. CDR3 in DNA: TGTGCCAGCAGGGAGGACAGCAGCAATCAGCCCCAGCATTTT. It translates to CASREDSSNQPQHF.

This chain joins TRBV24-1 and TRBJ1-2; tentative D call: TRBD1 (5 bases). V was shortened by 3 bases and J by 4 bases, with 17 bases between the two germline ends. The germline V gene encodes CDR1 KGHDR and CDR2 SFDVKD. The CDR3 runs 16 residues. The CDR3 sequence: CATSDSKVGGTYGYTF. The CDR3 DNA reads as TGTGCCACCAGTGATAGTAAAGTTGGAGGGACCTATGGCTACACCTTC.

The rearrangement joins TRBV6-6 to TRBJ2-2; D gene uncertain. The V gene lost 0 bases and the J gene lost 4 bases, with 12 bases spanning the gap. The CDR3 length is 16 residues. Per germline, CDR1 MNHNY and CDR2 SVGAGI (reference sequence). The CDR3 loop reads CASSYSPEQPTGELFF. The CDR3 bases are TGTGCCAGCAGTTACTCCCCGGAACAGCCCACCGGGGAGCTGTTTTTT.

The sample holds one count of this clone. The CDR3 sequence: CASSTSGTGNYGYTF. In DNA form, the CDR3 reads TGCGCCAGCAGCACTAGCGGGACAGGGAACTATGGCTACACCTTC. The rearrangement uses TRBV5-1 and TRBJ1-2, with 9 bases lining up with TRBD1. The ends lost 4 bases at V and 2 bases at J; junction bases unmatched: 6. The CDR3 has 15 amino acids. Germline V gene sequence: CDR1 SGHRS, CDR2 YFSETQ.

CDR3 nucleotide sequence: TGCGCCAGCAGCTTGTTTGCGGGACAGCCCCAGCATTTT. This translates into CASSLFAGQPQHF. The chain joins TRBV5-1 to TRBJ1-5, with unresolved D. Germline V CDR1 and CDR2: SGHRS, YFSETQ. This CDR3 contains 13 residues. V was pared by 1 base and J by 7 bases, with 9 bases between. The full variable domain, its missing parts supplied by reference TRBV5-1 and TRBJ1-5, is KAGVTQTPRYLIKTRGQQVTLSCSPISGHRSVSWYQQTPGQGLQFLFEYFSETQRNKGNFPGRFSGRQFSNSRSEMNVSTLELGDSALYLCASSLFAGQPQHFGDGTRLSIL.

CDR3 nucleotide sequence: TGTGCCAGCAGCGTCCGGGACAGGGGGCCTGAAGAGACCCAGTACTTC. It is translated as CASSVRDRGPEETQYF. The chain joins TRBV11-3 to TRBJ2-5; 12 bases agree with TRBD1. The CDR3 has 16 residues. Per the germline V gene, CDR1 is SGHNT and CDR2 is YENEEA. Trimming cost V 5 bases and J 3 bases; bases outside gene matches: 7.

The V gene is TRBV2, the J gene TRBJ1-1; the match to TRBD1 covers 7 bases. Germline lookup yields CDR1 SNHLY and CDR2 FYNNEI. This CDR3 comprises 13 residues. The J segment lost 5 bases and the V segment lost 5 bases, leaving 5 bases of the junction unmatched. In DNA, the CDR3 is TGTGCCAGCAGTAAGGGGGCAGGAACTGAAGCTTTCTTT. Amino acid sequence: CASSKGAGTEAFF. Full variable domain (remainder filled in from reference TRBV2 and TRBJ1-1): EPEVTQTPSHQVTQMGQEVILRCVPISNHLYFYWYRQILGQKVEFLVSFYNNEISEKSEIFDDQFSVERPDGSNFTLKIRSTKLEDSAMYFCASSKGAGTEAFFGQGTRLTVV.